The source of this T cell receptor (beta chain) is a study of blood T cell repertoires in COVID-19. Overall study: Sites in the United States, Italy and Spain provided acute and convalescent COVID-19 samples. Sample material is recorded as cDNA or gDNA derived from T cells, B-cell-depleted T cells, or PBMCs.

Per the original data handling: Estimation of nucleated cell counts was performed using reference gene primer amplification. Measured with immunoSEQ multiplex PCR; TCRdb has only the in-frame clones, and not every one. That table is the source of V, J and clone size, and D and trimming were worked out from the DNA. The table includes about 40,000 clones, just under 85% detected once. The CDR3 spans 15 residues. Unmatched junction bases numbered 9, after V lost 4 bases and J lost 7 bases. Germline CDR1 and CDR2: LGHDT and YNNKEL (reference sequence). The chain is built from TRBV3-1 (or the pseudogene TRBV3-2) and TRBJ2-1, with 8 bases fitting TRBD2. Sequencing was performed on peripheral blood. The receptor was isolated from a woman aged 60-70 years with acute or convalescent COVID-19. CDR3 residues: CASSPLAGRRNEQFF. The CDR3 DNA is TGTGCCAGCAGCCCTTTAGCGGGGCGGAGGAATGAGCAGTTCTTC.